Listed below are T cell receptor beta chains from one sample, sequenced in a study of post-analysis software for immune sequencing data. TCRdb analysed the PCR reads with MiXCR anew, one entry per CDR3 protein. This table has more than 450,000 distinct CDR3 sequences, approximately 31% appearing once. Sequenced material: blood. These receptors were taken from a girl younger than 18 with multiple sclerosis. Both conserved end residues are part of each CDR3. The D gene is left open where the match is weak. Size is omitted from some rows. Given values are once, few, many or a class for expanded clones.

few	TRBV20-1	TRBJ1-1	TRBD1	14	CSARDGDRDTEAFF	TGCAGTGCTAGAGATGGGGACAGGGACACTGAAGCTTTCTTT
few	TRBV29-1	TRBJ2-1	TRBD1	17	CSVEGSFGQVFDNEQFF	TGCAGCGTTGAAGGCTCATTCGGACAGGTTTTCGACAATGAGCAGTTCTTC
once	TRBV4-1	TRBJ2-3	TRBD2	18	CASSQDRTPGLAADTQYF	TGCGCCAGCAGCCAAGACCGGACCCCGGGACTAGCGGCAGATACGCAGTATTTT
-	TRBV11-3	TRBJ2-3	-	16	CASSFTGGRSTDTQYF	TGTGCCAGCAGCTTTACGGGGGGCCGTAGCACAGATACGCAGTATTTT
-	TRBV9	TRBJ2-5	TRBD1	17	CASSVEGGTGAQETQYF	TGTGCCAGCAGCGTAGAGGGGGGGACAGGGGCCCAAGAGACCCAGTACTTC
few	TRBV19	TRBJ2-1	-	14	CASSIGREYNEQFF	TGTGCCAGTAGTATAGGCCGAGAGTACAATGAGCAGTTCTTC
-	TRBV11-2	TRBJ2-3	TRBD1	16	CASSLGTGSTADTQYF	TGTGCCAGCAGCTTAGGGACAGGGTCCACCGCAGATACGCAGTATTTT
-	TRBV27	TRBJ1-5	-	15	CASSLFPGRNQPQHF	TGTGCCAGCAGTTTATTCCCTGGGCGCAATCAGCCCCAGCATTTT
-	TRBV20-1	TRBJ2-1	-	12	CSASLNTPSEFF	TGCAGTGCTAGCCTAAATACCCCTTCTGAGTTCTTC
-	TRBV27	TRBJ1-4	-	14	CASSSPGQPRRLFF	TGTGCCAGCAGTTCACCAGGACAGCCAAGAAGACTGTTTTTT
-	TRBV9	TRBJ1-2	-	12	CASRGSNYGYTF	TGTGCCAGCAGGGGGTCGAACTATGGCTACACCTTC
-	TRBV3-1	TRBJ2-5	-	14	CASSQMRGGETQYF	TGTGCCAGCAGCCAGATGCGTGGTGGGGAGACCCAGTACTTC
many	TRBV20-1	TRBJ2-4	-	15	CSARFWTVPKNIQYF	TGCAGTGCTAGGTTCTGGACAGTACCTAAAAACATTCAGTACTTC
-	TRBV27	TRBJ1-1	TRBD1	13	CASRRGTAAEAFF	TGTGCCAGCAGACGTGGGACAGCTGCTGAAGCTTTCTTT
-	TRBV11-2	TRBJ2-1	-	14	CASSLDPGSTEQFF	TGTGCCAGCAGCTTAGACCCAGGATCGACTGAGCAGTTCTTC
-	TRBV7-9	TRBJ2-5	-	12	CASSSLAWPQYF	TGTGCCAGCAGCTCGTTGGCGTGGCCCCAGTACTTC
-	TRBV20-1	TRBJ2-1	TRBD2	13	CTPQMGGGNEQFF	TGCACCCCACAGATGGGCGGGGGAAATGAGCAGTTCTTC
once	TRBV4-2	TRBJ2-3	TRBD1	18	CASSQVPTGGAGTDTQYF	TGTGCCAGCAGCCAAGTCCCAACAGGGGGCGCCGGAACAGATACGCAGTATTTT
few	TRBV6-2/TRBV6-3	TRBJ2-1	TRBD2	15	CASRISGAAGNEQFF	TGTGCCAGCAGAATTAGCGGGGCGGCCGGCAATGAGCAGTTCTTC
-	TRBV19	TRBJ2-1	TRBD2	14	CASTVLAGSDEQFF	TGTGCCAGTACAGTGCTAGCGGGGTCCGATGAGCAGTTCTTC
few	TRBV20-1	TRBJ2-6	TRBD2	15	CSAGRAGSGANVLTF	TGCAGTGCCGGGAGGGCAGGATCTGGGGCCAACGTCCTGACTTTC
few	TRBV5-1	TRBJ1-4	-	14	CASSSLPQNEKLFF	TGCGCCAGCAGCTCCCTCCCACAGAATGAAAAACTGTTTTTT
-	TRBV7-9	TRBJ2-7	-	16	CASSPRTVGGSYEQYF	TGTGCCAGCAGCCCTCGGACAGTCGGGGGATCCTACGAGCAGTACTTC
few	TRBV9	TRBJ2-3	-	18	CASSVGRERTMFPDTQYF	TGTGCCAGCAGCGTAGGGAGGGAGCGAACGATGTTCCCAGATACGCAGTATTTT
-	TRBV11-2	TRBJ2-7	-	12	CASSLVSTEQYF	TGTGCCAGCAGCTTAGTATCGACCGAGCAGTACTTC
-	TRBV4-1	TRBJ2-3	-	16	CASSQDNSGGTDTQYF	TGCGCCAGCAGCCAAGATAATAGCGGAGGCACAGATACGCAGTATTTT
-	TRBV4-1	TRBJ2-3	TRBD2	14	CASSQQAVLAVQYF	TGCGCCAGCAGCCAACAAGCGGTACTAGCGGTGCAGTATTTT
-	TRBV12-3/TRBV12-4	TRBJ2-1	TRBD2	18	CASSSSLLSGGGFPEQFF	TGTGCCAGCAGTTCCTCCCTCCTCAGCGGGGGGGGCTTCCCTGAGCAGTTCTTC
few	TRBV2	TRBJ2-3	-	12	CASSGQSDTQYF	TGTGCCAGCAGTGGACAGTCAGATACGCAGTATTTT
few	TRBV20-1	TRBJ2-5	-	12	CNPRGTEETQYF	TGCAATCCCCGCGGGACAGAAGAGACCCAGTACTTC
-	TRBV6-2/TRBV6-3	TRBJ1-4	-	15	CASSFLQVRQEKLFF	TGTGCCAGCAGTTTCCTCCAGGTTCGTCAGGAAAAACTGTTTTTT
-	TRBV12-3/TRBV12-4	TRBJ1-5	-	13	CASSYEGTQPQHF	TGTGCCAGCAGTTATGAAGGTACTCAGCCCCAGCATTTT
-	TRBV29-1	TRBJ1-5	TRBD1	14	CSVGQGGSNQPQHF	TGCAGCGTAGGACAGGGGGGAAGCAATCAGCCCCAGCATTTT
-	TRBV20-1	TRBJ1-5	-	11	CSAGRGPPQHF	TGCAGTGCTGGCAGGGGTCCGCCCCAGCATTTT
-	TRBV3-1	TRBJ2-3	-	15	CASSYGGRRADTQYF	TGTGCCAGCAGCTACGGGGGTAGGCGGGCAGATACGCAGTATTTT
-	TRBV20-1	TRBJ2-2	TRBD1	15	CSANPGQGDTGELFF	TGCAGTGCTAACCCGGGACAGGGAGACACCGGGGAGCTGTTTTTT
few	TRBV27	TRBJ1-4	TRBD1	17	CASSFLVTGQTNEKLFF	TGTGCCAGCAGTTTCCTCGTGACAGGGCAGACTAATGAAAAACTGTTTTTT
-	TRBV5-1	TRBJ2-1	TRBD2	16	CASSSMSGGVYNEQFF	TGCGCCAGCAGCTCAATGAGCGGGGGGGTCTACAATGAGCAGTTCTTC
few	TRBV27	TRBJ2-1	TRBD2	17	CASSRRTSGGAYNEQFF	TGTGCCAGCAGTCGTCGGACTAGCGGGGGGGCCTACAATGAGCAGTTCTTC